Below, one T cell receptor beta chain is given with its context. The antigen is unknown. For the second PCR, which ran for 7 to 11 cycles, a sample-barcoded 5' primer and a J-beta primer mix were used. The authors tagged each cDNA molecule using a template-switch adaptor with 12 random nucleotides. In TCRdb, the 5' RACE reads were re-called with MiXCR into one record per CDR3 protein. The profile shows just under 750,000 distinct CDR3 sequences, about 20% of them singletons. The sample is drawn from a study of blood T cells in healthy people across ages. Study findings and constraints: Diversity estimates from one million T cells were considered underestimates. Samples with more naive T cells showed higher observed beta diversity. The lack of PBMC sorting stopped any conclusive naive versus antigen-experienced comparison.

Material: blood. This clonotype originated in a man in his 70s in good health.

As DNA, the CDR3 is TGCGCCAGCAGCCAAGATCGGGCAGGGAGCACTGAAGCTTTCTTT. It is translated as CASSQDRAGSTEAFF. The chain joins TRBV4-3 to TRBJ1-1, with a weak D call TRBD1 (5 bases). The length of the CDR3 is 15 residues. CDR1 LGHNA and CDR2 YSLEER come from the germline V gene. V gave up 0 bases and J gave up 4 bases, with 12 bases separating them.